Below are 31 T cell receptor beta chains sequenced from a single sample in a study of T cell repertoires in ileal Crohn's disease. Sequencing used immunoSEQ multiplex PCR; TCRdb keeps in-frame clones, though not all of them. The sample shows some 5,000 clones, about 81% of them seen only once. The sample comprised ileal tissue. The receptor source for this set is an adult with Crohn's disease.

J is TRBJ2-2 and V is TRBV4-3; no clear D gene. Germline V lookup: CDR1 LGHNA, CDR2 YSLEER. CDR3 length equals 14 residues. Trimming took 0 bases from V and 4 from J, leaving 6 bases between them. The CDR3 DNA follows: TGCGCCAGCAGCCAAGATAGTGGCACCGGGGAGCTGTTTTTT. This encodes CASSQDSGTGELFF.

The gene calls are TRBV5-1 and TRBJ2-1; tentatively, D is TRBD1 (6 bases). Trimming took 4 bases from V and 5 from J, leaving 22 bases between them. Germline V gives CDR1 SGHRS, CDR2 YFSETQ. The CDR3 totals 17 residues. CDR3 sequence (DNA): TGCGCCAGCAGCATAATCGTAACAGGGTTCAAGAACAATGAGCAGTTCTTC. Translating it yields CASSIIVTGFKNNEQFF.

The V gene is TRBV4-1, the J gene TRBJ1-5; D unclear. V lost 4 bases, J lost 7 bases, and 17 bases lay in between. There are 15 residues in the CDR3. The germline V gene encodes CDR1 MGHRA and CDR2 YSYEKL. CDR3: CASSRHRGFRQPQHF. The CDR3 nucleotides are TGCGCCAGCAGCCGACACCGTGGGTTTCGGCAGCCCCAGCATTTT.

The chain uses TRBV10-2 and TRBJ2-2; maybe TRBD2 (5 bases). CDR3 length: 15 residues. V lost 2 bases to trimming and J lost 3 bases, with 10 bases between them. The germline gives CDR1 WSHSY, CDR2 SAAADI. The CDR3, as DNA: TGCGCCAGCAGTGAGAATCTAGCATACACCGGGGAGCTGTTTTTT. Protein product: CASSENLAYTGELFF.

V usage is TRBV2 and J usage is TRBJ2-7; 12 positions agree with TRBD1. Germline assignment: CDR1 SNHLY and CDR2 FYNNEI. V was clipped by 8 bases and J by 7 bases; unmatched bases: 6. This CDR3 comprises 13 residues. The CDR3: CASEGQGAGEQYF. CDR3 coding DNA: TGTGCCAGCGAGGGACAGGGGGCTGGAGAGCAGTACTTC.

The rearrangement uses TRBV5-1 and TRBJ2-7, with D possibly matching TRBD2 (6 bases). Per the germline V gene, CDR1 is SGHRS and CDR2 is YFSETQ. CDR3 length: 15 residues. V was pared by 3 bases and J by 3 bases, with 16 bases between. CDR3 DNA: TGCGCCAGCAGCTCGGGACTGACCTCCGACTACGAGCAGTACTTC. Its protein product is CASSSGLTSDYEQYF.

The chain uses TRBV30 and TRBJ1-1; the D gene is possibly TRBD1 (5 bases). V lost 0 bases, J lost 8 bases, and 16 bases lay in between. CDR1 is GTSNPN, CDR2 SVGIG, per germline (reference sequence). The CDR3 loop spans 14 amino acids. The DNA for the CDR3 is TGTGCCTGGAGTGTAGCTGGACACCAGCAGGAAGCTTTCTTT. Translating gives CAWSVAGHQQEAFF.

This chain uses TRBV6-1 with TRBJ2-7; 8 positions match TRBD2. The germline gives CDR1 MNHNS, CDR2 SASEGT. V shed 6 bases and J 4 bases; nucleotides not matched to a gene: 5. The CDR3 consists of 13 residues. The CDR3 region is CASSQGLEYEQYF. Here the CDR3 DNA reads TGTGCCAGCAGCCAGGGACTAGAGTACGAGCAGTACTTC.

This sequence joins TRBV10-3 and TRBJ1-1; a weak D match, TRBD1 (5 bases). Germline V lookup: CDR1 ENHRY, CDR2 SYGVKD. Between the trimmed V and J ends, which lost 7 bases and 3 bases, there was a span of 18 bases. The CDR3 sequence is 15 residues long. CDR3 protein: CAITGHPDKHTEAFF. The CDR3 nucleotides are TGTGCCATCACCGGCCACCCGGACAAGCACACTGAAGCTTTCTTT.

The chain couples TRBV18 to TRBJ2-1, with D tentatively TRBD1 (6 bases). The CDR3 covers 14 residues. The V gene's germline CDR1 is KGHSH and CDR2 LQKENI. V lost 5 bases to trimming and J lost 7 bases, with 15 bases between them. The CDR3: CASSRQGRINEQFF. The CDR3 DNA sequence: TGTGCCAGCTCAAGGCAGGGGCGAATAAATGAGCAGTTCTTC.

V gene TRBV9 combines with J gene TRBJ1-2; TRBD1 might be the D (5 bases). This CDR3 is 11 amino acids long. Germline CDR1 is SGDLS and CDR2 is YYNGEE. The V end was cut by 3 bases, the J end by 9 bases, with 9 bases between. The CDR3 nucleotides are TGTGCCAGCAGCGCCCGGGGGAGCTACACCTTC. This gives the protein CASSARGSYTF.

CDR3 region: CASSEARGSVNYGYTF. The CDR3 DNA sequence: TGTGCCAGCAGTGAAGCGAGAGGCAGCGTTAACTATGGCTACACCTTC. J is TRBJ1-2 and V is TRBV6-1; D gene uncertain. CDR1 is MNHNS and CDR2 is SASEGT in the germline V gene. V lost 0 bases and J 1 base, leaving 12 bases between the germline ends. The CDR3 runs to 16 residues.

The rearrangement joins TRBV5-5 to TRBJ2-7; 9 nucleotides match TRBD1. The V and J ends lost 4 bases and 1 base, in that order; junction bases with no gene match: 3. CDR3 length: 14 amino acids. Germline CDR1 reads SGHKS; CDR2 reads YYEKEE (reference sequence). The DNA for the CDR3 is TGTGCCAGCAGCATCGGGACAGGGTCCTACGAGCAGTACTTC. Translation gives CASSIGTGSYEQYF.

CDR3 nucleotides: TGTGCCAGCAGTGCCGGGGGGGAATCAGATACGCAGTATTTT. It codes for CASSAGGESDTQYF. V gene TRBV4-2 combines with J gene TRBJ2-3; TRBD2 aligns across 8 bases. The CDR3 sequence is 14 residues long. V was clipped by 6 bases and J by 4 bases; unmatched bases: 6. Germline CDR1 is LGHNA and CDR2 is YNFKEQ.

This clone was found a few times. The CDR3 spells CASRQIDRLGEQYF. As DNA, the CDR3 is TGTGCCAGCAGGCAGATTGACAGGCTCGGTGAGCAGTACTTC. The J gene is TRBJ2-7, the V gene TRBV5-4, with D maybe TRBD1 (6 bases). The CDR3 spans 14 residues. Germline CDR1 SGHNT, CDR2 YYREEE (reference sequence). V was pared by 5 bases and J by 7 bases, with 19 bases between.

The chain is built from TRBV19 and TRBJ2-5; weak D call: TRBD2 (5 bases). This CDR3 is built from 13 residues. CDR1 and CDR2 (germline): LNHDA, SQIVND (reference sequence). V gave up 4 bases and J gave up 5 bases, with 11 bases separating them. In DNA form, the CDR3 reads TGTGCCAGTAGTAGGACTCGGCCGGAGACCCAGTACTTC. Encoded protein: CASSRTRPETQYF.

The gene calls are TRBV5-1 and TRBJ2-7, with a possible D match to TRBD1 (5 bases). Germline V CDR1 and CDR2: SGHRS, YFSETQ. This CDR3 is 13 amino acids long. The V end was cut by 4 bases, the J end by 1 base, with 9 bases between. The CDR3 loop reads CASSNQGSYEQYF. DNA for the CDR3: TGCGCCAGCAGCAACCAGGGTTCCTACGAGCAGTACTTC.

The rearrangement joins TRBV9 to TRBJ1-1, with D perhaps matching TRBD1 (6 bases). Trimming removed 0 bases at V and 7 bases at J, with 10 bases between. The CDR3 extends over 13 amino acids. Germline V gene sequence: CDR1 SGDLS, CDR2 YYNGEE. CDR3 DNA sequence: TGTGCCAGCAGCGTAGGGGGGCCCGGTGAAGCTTTCTTT. Its protein product is CASSVGGPGEAFF.

The genes are TRBV4-1 and TRBJ2-2; D remains ambiguous. The V and J ends lost 1 base and 5 bases respectively, with 11 bases between them. The CDR3 is 15 residues long. The germline gives CDR1 MGHRA, CDR2 YSYEKL. For the CDR3, the DNA is TGCGCCAGCAGCCAAGGTGAGAGGAAGACCGGGGAGCTGTTTTTT. Protein product: CASSQGERKTGELFF.

The chain joins TRBV5-1 to TRBJ1-4; D perhaps matches TRBD1 (6 bases). V lost 1 base, J lost 8 bases, and 15 bases lay in between. The CDR3 has 15 amino acids. Germline V gene data show CDR1 as SGHRS and CDR2 as YFSETQ. CDR3 bases: TGCGCCAGCAGCTTGTCAGGGCAGGGGAAGGAAAAACTGTTTTTT. Amino acids: CASSLSGQGKEKLFF.

This chain joins TRBV6-1 and TRBJ2-5; 9 positions match TRBD2. This CDR3 has 17 residues. The germline CDR1 and CDR2 sequences are MNHNS and SASEGT. V lost 3 bases and J lost 4; bases outside the gene matches: 12. In nucleotides, the CDR3 is TGTGCCAGCAGTGATAGTCGAGCGGGGGGCCTGGGAGAGACCCAGTACTTC. Translation gives CASSDSRAGGLGETQYF.

This sequence joins TRBV5-1 and TRBJ2-7, with D possibly TRBD2 on 5 matching bases. V was trimmed by 4 bases and J by 1 base, leaving 15 bases between them. This CDR3 has 15 amino acids. Germline values: CDR1 SGHRS, CDR2 YFSETQ. The CDR3 region is CASSPSGSESYEQYF. As DNA, the CDR3 is TGCGCCAGCAGCCCGAGTGGTAGCGAGTCCTACGAGCAGTACTTC.

The chain is built from TRBV28 and TRBJ2-7, with D possibly matching TRBD2 (5 bases). This CDR3 is built from 14 residues. The V and J ends lost 2 bases and 5 bases respectively, with 13 bases between them. Germline V gene data show CDR1 as MDHEN and CDR2 as SYDVKM. The CDR3 DNA follows: TGTGCCAGCAGTTTACCCCTGAGGGTTCACGAGCAGTACTTC. Residues: CASSLPLRVHEQYF.

The chain links TRBV9 to TRBJ1-5; D ambiguous. The V end was cut by 4 bases, the J end by 3 bases, with 11 bases between. Germline values: CDR1 SGDLS, CDR2 YYNGEE. The CDR3 is 14 amino acids. The CDR3 region is CASSPDADNQPQHF. CDR3 nucleotide sequence: TGTGCCAGCAGCCCTGACGCGGACAATCAGCCCCAGCATTTT.

The rearrangement joins TRBV7-9 to TRBJ1-2; the D is unclear. V was pared by 5 bases and J by 0 bases, with 7 bases between. Germline CDR1 SEHNR, CDR2 FQNEAQ (reference sequence). The length of the CDR3 is 13 residues. The CDR3 sequence is CASSPTTNYGYTF. CDR3 nucleotides: TGTGCCAGCAGCCCGACTACTAACTATGGCTACACCTTC. The full variable domain, rest sourced from reference TRBV7-9 and TRBJ1-2, is DTGVSQNPRHKITKRGQNVTFRCDPISEHNRLYWYRQTLGQGPEFLTYFQNEAQLEKSRLLSDRFSAERPKGSFSTLEIQRTEQGDSAMYLCASSPTTNYGYTFGSGTRLTVV.

The CDR3 DNA follows: TGTGCCTGGAGCCCCGGACAGGTTTGGTCGAGAGCTTTCTTT. Amino acid sequence: CAWSPGQVWSRAFF. The chain links TRBV30 to TRBJ1-1; 7 bases align to TRBD1. V lost 3 bases and J lost 10; bases outside the gene matches: 14. The CDR3 has 14 residues. Germline V gene sequence: CDR1 GTSNPN, CDR2 SVGIG (reference sequence).

The chain employs TRBV7-9 and TRBJ2-5; possible D gene TRBD2, 6 bases. Germline V gives CDR1 SEHNR, CDR2 FQNEAQ (reference sequence). Trimming shortened V by 0 bases and J by 3 bases, and 11 bases separated the two germline ends. CDR3 length equals 15 residues. This CDR3 reads CASSLAQGGEETQYF. The CDR3 bases are TGTGCCAGCAGCTTAGCTCAGGGAGGTGAAGAGACCCAGTACTTC.

V gene TRBV29-1 combines with J gene TRBJ2-3; 7 bases agree with TRBD2. The germline gives CDR1 SQVTM, CDR2 ANQGSEA. J lost 1 base, V lost 0 bases, and 1 base had no gene match. CDR3 length: 14 residues. For the CDR3, the DNA is TGCAGCGTTGAAGATGCGGGGGGCACAGATACGCAGTATTTT. Protein sequence: CSVEDAGGTDTQYF.

The V and J genes are TRBV19 and TRBJ1-3; D possibly corresponds to TRBD1 (5 bases). This CDR3 has 17 residues. Germline V gene lookup returns CDR1 LNHDA and CDR2 SQIVND (reference sequence). V shed 2 bases and J shed 8 bases, with 22 bases lying between them. The CDR3 DNA reads as TGTGCCAGTAGTATACGGCAGGGCAGTGGCGCTACGGACACCATATATTTT. Amino acid sequence: CASSIRQGSGATDTIYF.

Turning to this clone: This same CDR3 is encoded by further DNA sequences in the sample. The chain combines TRBV9 with TRBJ2-7, with D tentatively TRBD1 (6 bases). Trimming removed 3 bases at V and 3 bases at J, with 13 bases between. The CDR3 totals 14 residues. CDR1 and CDR2 (germline): SGDLS, YYNGEE. CDR3: CASSASGVGYEQYF. CDR3 nucleotide sequence: TGTGCCAGCAGCGCATCAGGGGTTGGCTACGAGCAGTACTTC. The variable domain in full, with the rest retrieved from reference TRBV9 and TRBJ2-7, is DSGVTQTPKHLITATGQRVTLRCSPRSGDLSVYWYQQSLDQGLQFLIQYYNGEERAKGNILERFSAQQFPDLHSELNLSSLELGDSALYFCASSASGVGYEQYFGPGTRLTVT.

The chain employs TRBV2 and TRBJ1-6; D gene unclear. The CDR3 has 15 amino acids. V lost 5 bases and J 2 bases, leaving 10 bases between the germline ends. CDR1 and CDR2 from the germline V gene are SNHLY and FYNNEI. The CDR3 loop reads CASSRGTAYNSPLHF. Written as DNA, the CDR3 is TGTGCCAGCAGTCGGGGTACAGCCTATAATTCACCCCTCCACTTT. The full variable domain, its missing parts supplied by reference TRBV2 and TRBJ1-6, is EPEVTQTPSHQVTQMGQEVILRCVPISNHLYFYWYRQILGQKVEFLVSFYNNEISEKSEIFDDQFSVERPDGSNFTLKIRSTKLEDSAMYFCASSRGTAYNSPLHFGNGTRLTVT.